Presented here are 16 T cell receptor beta chains from one specimen sequenced in a study of T cell responses to AZD1222 COVID-19 vaccine. Libraries were prepared by immunoSEQ multiplex PCR; TCRdb keeps only in-frame clonotypes and omits some of them. This table holds about 120,000 clones, around 90% found once. Material: peripheral blood, obtained on day 0 of AZD1222 vaccination. The receptors come from an adult in good health.

The gene calls are TRBV5-1 and TRBJ1-1; 8 positions agree with TRBD1. Trimming took 4 bases from V and 3 from J; bases not matched to a gene: 8. Germline CDR1 and CDR2: SGHRS and YFSETQ. This CDR3 has 15 amino acids. DNA for the CDR3: TGCGCCAGCAGCCCCATGGGGGGACAGGACACTGAAGCTTTCTTT. Protein: CASSPMGGQDTEAFF.

The V and J genes are TRBV30 and TRBJ1-1; maybe TRBD1 (5 bases). Per the germline V gene, CDR1 is GTSNPN and CDR2 is SVGIG (reference sequence). With 5 bases removed from V and 4 bases from J, the gap between germline ends came to 14 bases. The CDR3 covers 13 residues. DNA of the CDR3: TGTGCCTGGCGAATGGGGCGCGGCACTGAAGCTTTCTTT. As protein: CAWRMGRGTEAFF. The complete variable domain, with remaining parts taken from reference TRBV30 and TRBJ1-1, reads SQTIHQWPATLVQPVGSPLSLECTVEGTSNPNLYWYRQAAGRGLQLLFYSVGIGQISSEVPQNLSASRPQDRQFILSSKKLLLSDSGFYLCAWRMGRGTEAFFGQGTRLTVV.

V is TRBV9 and J is TRBJ1-2; TRBD1 matches 7 bases. V dropped 4 bases and J dropped 3; count of bases not matched to a gene: 6. This CDR3 is built from 14 residues. CDR1 and CDR2 from the germline V gene are SGDLS and YYNGEE. The CDR3 DNA is TGTGCCAGCAGCCATACAGGGGACGACTATGGCTACACCTTC. As protein: CASSHTGDDYGYTF.

In the case of this clone: A much larger clone differs by one base, so this may be a read error. Other DNA sequences of this sample code for an identical CDR3. The chain joins TRBV27 to TRBJ1-1; D is unclear. With 6 bases removed from V and 1 base from J, the gap between germline ends came to 3 bases. Germline CDR1 and CDR2: MNHEY and SMNVEV (reference sequence). The CDR3 totals 11 residues. The CDR3 sequence: CASSGNTEAFF. The CDR3 DNA sequence: TGTGCCAGCAGCGGGAACACTGAAGCTTTCTTT.

CDR3 loop: CASSTHDRSDQPQHF. The CDR3, as DNA: TGTGCCAGTAGTACACATGACAGGTCGGATCAGCCCCAGCATTTT. This chain connects TRBV19 to TRBJ1-5, with D perhaps TRBD1 (6 bases). The CDR3 has 15 amino acids. Germline CDR1 is LNHDA and CDR2 is SQIVND (reference sequence). V lost 4 bases and J 5 bases, leaving 15 bases between the germline ends.

The chain couples TRBV5-1 to TRBJ2-7; D unresolved. The V gene lost 4 bases and the J gene lost 8 bases, with 19 bases spanning the gap. The germline V gene has CDR1 SGHRS and CDR2 YFSETQ. The CDR3 length is 14 residues. This CDR3 is CASSPQNPTEKQYF. The CDR3 DNA is TGCGCCAGCAGCCCCCAAAACCCTACGGAGAAGCAGTACTTC. Looking up the rest from reference TRBV5-1 and TRBJ2-7 gives the full variable domain: KAGVTQTPRYLIKTRGQQVTLSCSPISGHRSVSWYQQTPGQGLQFLFEYFSETQRNKGNFPGRFSGRQFSNSRSEMNVSTLELGDSALYLCASSPQNPTEKQYFGPGTRLTVT.

In its sample, this clone was seen a few times. The chain has TRBV5-4 and TRBJ2-2; 7 nucleotides agree with TRBD2. Germline trimming cut 5 bases from V and 5 bases from J; bases unmatched to any gene: 6. Germline V gene data show CDR1 as SGHNT and CDR2 as YYREEE (reference sequence). The CDR3 consists of 14 residues. This CDR3 is CASSDGGGTGELFF. The CDR3 region has the DNA TGTGCCAGCAGTGACGGCGGGGGTACCGGGGAGCTGTTTTTT.

The rearrangement links TRBV19 to TRBJ1-1; D is unresolved. The V gene lost 7 bases and the J gene lost 6 bases, with 9 bases spanning the gap. The CDR3 length is 11 residues. Looked up from germline, CDR1 is LNHDA and CDR2 is SQIVND (reference sequence). CDR3: CASNYGAEAFF. The CDR3 DNA follows: TGTGCCAGTAATTACGGGGCTGAAGCTTTCTTT.

This clone showed up just a few times. The chain recombines TRBV5-1 with TRBJ1-1, with 7 nucleotides matching TRBD1. V trimming: 4 bases; J trimming: 5 bases; junction bases outside the gene matches: 5. Germline V CDR1 and CDR2: SGHRS, YFSETQ. The CDR3 is made up of 13 amino acids. CDR3 sequence (DNA): TGCGCCAGCAGCGTAATACAGGGGACTGAAGCTTTCTTT. It yields the protein CASSVIQGTEAFF. The variable domain in full, completed from reference TRBV5-1 and TRBJ1-1, reads KAGVTQTPRYLIKTRGQQVTLSCSPISGHRSVSWYQQTPGQGLQFLFEYFSETQRNKGNFPGRFSGRQFSNSRSEMNVSTLELGDSALYLCASSVIQGTEAFFGQGTRLTVV.

The gene calls are TRBV13 and TRBJ2-2; a possible D gene is TRBD1 (5 bases). There are 13 residues in the CDR3. From germline, CDR1 is PRHDT and CDR2 FYEKMQ (reference sequence). V gave up 4 bases and J gave up 4 bases, with 7 bases separating them. The CDR3 loop is CASSSQATGELFF. For the CDR3, the DNA is TGTGCCAGCAGCTCACAGGCCACCGGGGAGCTGTTTTTT.

The chain uses TRBV6-6 and TRBJ1-2, with 7 positions matching TRBD1. V was pared by 6 bases and J by 8 bases, with 6 bases of the junction left unmatched. The germline V gene has CDR1 MNHNY and CDR2 SVGAGI (reference sequence). The CDR3 is 12 amino acids. This CDR3 reads CASRTGVEGYTF. CDR3 DNA sequence: TGTGCCAGCAGAACAGGGGTAGAGGGCTACACCTTC.

This clone came up a few times. The sample contains more than one DNA sequence encoding this CDR3. This sequence joins TRBV5-1 and TRBJ1-1, with D possibly TRBD1 on 6 matching bases. Germline V lookup: CDR1 SGHRS, CDR2 YFSETQ. The CDR3 is 14 amino acids. V was clipped by 2 bases and J by 2 bases, with 10 bases between them. CDR3 amino acids: CASSLGGLNTEAFF. CDR3 nucleotides: TGCGCCAGCAGCTTAGGGGGTCTTAACACTGAAGCTTTCTTT.

The V call is TRBV10-3, the J call TRBJ1-4; TRBD1 matches 8 bases. The CDR3 runs 15 residues. J gave up 7 bases and V 3 bases, and 7 bases lay outside the gene matches. Germline lookup yields CDR1 ENHRY and CDR2 SYGVKD. In DNA, the CDR3 is TGTGCCATCAGTGACCTCGGACAGGGAAGTGAAAAACTGTTTTTT. Its protein is CAISDLGQGSEKLFF.

The chain has TRBV14 and TRBJ2-5; 7 bases are shared with TRBD1. Germline V gene sequence: CDR1 SGHDN, CDR2 FVKESK. V shed 4 bases and J 5 bases; nucleotides not matched to a gene: 7. CDR3 size: 14 residues. In nucleotides, the CDR3 is TGTGCCAGCAGCCTGCCCGGGACAGTGGAGACCCAGTACTTC. Translated: CASSLPGTVETQYF.

The chain recombines TRBV7-3 with TRBJ1-5; 9 bases match TRBD1. Per germline, CDR1 SGHTA and CDR2 FQGTGA. The CDR3 spans 15 residues. The V and J ends lost 0 bases and 4 bases, in that order; junction bases with no gene match: 1. The CDR3 DNA is TGTGCCAGCAGCTTAACGGGACAGGGAAATCAGCCCCAGCATTTT. This sequence encodes CASSLTGQGNQPQHF. The variable domain in full, with the rest retrieved from reference TRBV7-3 and TRBJ1-5, is GAGVSQTPSNKVTEKGKYVELRCDPISGHTALYWYRQSLGQGPEFLIYFQGTGAADDSGLPNDRFFAVRPEGSVSTLKIQRTERGDSAVYLCASSLTGQGNQPQHFGDGTRLSIL.

V gene TRBV13 combines with J gene TRBJ2-7; TRBD1 matches at 11 bases. This CDR3 has 14 residues. CDR1 is PRHDT, CDR2 FYEKMQ, per germline (reference sequence). V trimming: 5 bases; J trimming: 5 bases; junction bases outside the gene matches: 5. This CDR3 reads CASSNRTGGHEQYF. CDR3 nucleotides: TGTGCCAGCAGCAACCGGACAGGGGGCCACGAGCAGTACTTC.